The 18 T cell receptor beta chains presented below share a single source sample, sequenced in a study of cytomegalovirus exposure and HLA in healthy donors. The PCR was carried out with 60 Vbeta primers and 13 Jbeta primers. Produced via immunoSEQ multiplex PCR; TCRdb's table is partial and in-frame only. The sample carries 140,000 or so clones, approximately 74% recorded once. Sequenced input: PBMCs. These receptors all come from a man in his late teens or twenties in good health and CMV-seropositive.

The gene calls are TRBV6-4 and TRBJ1-2, with 8 bases that match TRBD1. J was trimmed by 5 bases and V by 0 bases; bases with no gene match: 8. The V gene's germline CDR1 is MRHNA and CDR2 SNTAGT. The CDR3 has 16 residues. The CDR3: CASSDSRQGAMYGYTF. CDR3 nucleotide sequence: TGTGCCAGCAGTGACTCTCGGCAGGGGGCCATGTATGGCTACACCTTC.

The chain couples TRBV5-8 to TRBJ2-7; 9 nucleotides match TRBD1. V trimming: 5 bases; J trimming: 3 bases; junction bases outside the gene matches: 3. The CDR3 consists of 13 residues. The germline V gene has CDR1 SGHTS and CDR2 YDEGEE. For the CDR3, the DNA is TGTGCCAGCAGGGTGACAGGGGGCTACGAGCAGTACTTC. This encodes CASRVTGGYEQYF. The full variable domain, rest sourced from reference TRBV5-8 and TRBJ2-7, is EAGVTQSPTHLIKTRGQQATLRCSPISGHTSVYWYQQALGLGLQFLLWYDEGEERNRGNFPPRFSGRQFPNYSSELNVNALELEDSALYLCASRVTGGYEQYFGPGTRLTVT.

This clone was recorded once. The chain uses TRBV15 and TRBJ2-1; a weak D match, TRBD2 (6 bases). The CDR3 loop spans 17 amino acids. Germline loops: CDR1 LNHNV, CDR2 YYDKDF (reference sequence). V lost 4 bases and J lost 2, with 18 bases in between. DNA of the CDR3: TGTGCCACCAGCACTATACCCGGGACTCGAACCTACAATGAGCAGTTCTTC. Translation gives CATSTIPGTRTYNEQFF.

This clone was seen more than once but under ten times. This chain links TRBV5-6 with TRBJ1-1; maybe TRBD1 (6 bases). Germline CDR1 SGHDT, CDR2 YYEEEE. The CDR3 contains 16 residues. Trimming took 0 bases from V and 1 from J, leaving 13 bases between them. The CDR3 protein is CASSLALQGWNTEAFF. The CDR3 DNA reads as TGTGCCAGCAGCTTGGCCCTACAGGGCTGGAACACTGAAGCTTTCTTT. The full variable domain, in which reference TRBV5-6 and TRBJ1-1 provide the parts outside the CDR3, is DAGVTQSPTHLIKTRGQQVTLRCSPKSGHDTVSWYQQALGQGPQFIFQYYEEEERQRGNFPDRFSGHQFPNYSSELNVNALLLGDSALYLCASSLALQGWNTEAFFGQGTRLTVV.

The rearrangement joins TRBV2 to TRBJ2-3; TRBD2 aligns across 11 bases. Trimming at V came to 6 bases and at J to 2 bases, leaving 4 bases not matched to a gene. Germline lookup yields CDR1 SNHLY and CDR2 FYNNEI. This CDR3 spans 15 amino acids. The CDR3 is CASRPTSGTTDTQYF. The CDR3, as DNA: TGTGCCAGCAGACCGACTAGCGGGACCACAGATACGCAGTATTTT. The whole variable domain, filled in from reference TRBV2 and TRBJ2-3, reads EPEVTQTPSHQVTQMGQEVILRCVPISNHLYFYWYRQILGQKVEFLVSFYNNEISEKSEIFDDQFSVERPDGSNFTLKIRSTKLEDSAMYFCASRPTSGTTDTQYFGPGTRLTVL.

The V gene is TRBV2, the J gene TRBJ1-1; D not certain. V was pared by 6 bases and J by 5 bases, with 16 bases between. This CDR3 region has 14 residues. Germline CDR1 reads SNHLY; CDR2 reads FYNNEI. In DNA, the CDR3 is TGTGCCAGCAGCCCAAATATCGGCAGGACTGAAGCTTTCTTT. It is translated as CASSPNIGRTEAFF.

In this sample, this clone turned up a few times. The rearrangement joins TRBV6-1 to TRBJ2-7, with TRBD1 identical over 11 bases. Germline CDR1 and CDR2: MNHNS and SASEGT. The CDR3 runs to 15 residues. V lost 2 bases, J lost 2 bases, and 2 bases stayed unmatched. The CDR3 protein is CASSERGQGAYEQYF. The CDR3 DNA reads TGTGCCAGCAGTGAACGGGGACAGGGGGCCTACGAGCAGTACTTC.

There are a few counts of this clone. The chain couples TRBV4-1 to TRBJ2-1; 10 bases agree with TRBD2. The junction had 11 bases not matched to a gene; V was cut back by 0 bases and J by 9 bases. Germline lookup yields CDR1 MGHRA and CDR2 YSYEKL. This CDR3 comprises 17 residues. For the CDR3, the DNA is TGCGCCAGCAGCCAAGATGAGAGCGGGAGGGCCTTGGGTGAGCAGTTCTTC. Protein sequence: CASSQDESGRALGEQFF.

The chain has TRBV29-1 and TRBJ1-1, with 11 bases lining up with TRBD1. The CDR3 is 13 amino acids. Germline V gene sequence: CDR1 SQVTM, CDR2 ANQGSEA. J gave up 7 bases and V 2 bases, and 3 bases lay outside the gene matches. The DNA for the CDR3 is TGCAGCGTTGAATCCGGGACAGGGGGTGAAGCTTTCTTT. This gives the protein CSVESGTGGEAFF.

CDR3 coding DNA: TGTGCCAGCAGCTCTAACCTGCTACGGGGTAATTCACCCCTCCACTTT. Translation gives CASSSNLLRGNSPLHF. The chain uses TRBV5-4 and TRBJ1-6; D gene uncertain. The ends were cut back, 3 bases at V and 6 bases at J, with 16 bases in the middle. Germline V CDR1 and CDR2: SGHNT, YYREEE (reference sequence). CDR3 length: 16 amino acids.

The genes are TRBV7-2 and TRBJ2-2, with 8 bases fitting TRBD1. This CDR3 region has 14 residues. The germline V gene encodes CDR1 SGHTA and CDR2 FQGNSA. V shed 4 bases and J 4 bases; nucleotides not matched to a gene: 2. The CDR3 region has the DNA TGTGCCAGCAGCTCCACAGGGGGCACCGGGGAGCTGTTTTTT. Residues: CASSSTGGTGELFF.

The J gene is TRBJ2-7, the V gene TRBV11-2, with 8 bases aligning to TRBD1. Looked up from germline, CDR1 is SGHAT and CDR2 is FQNNGV. The ends lost 5 bases at V and 3 bases at J; junction bases unmatched: 9. CDR3 length equals 15 residues. The DNA for the CDR3 is TGTGCCAGCAGCGCGAGACCGGGACAGGTCTACGAGCAGTACTTC. Its translation is CASSARPGQVYEQYF.

The table lists this clone with a few counts. The rearrangement joins TRBV7-9 to TRBJ1-2; 7 bases align to TRBD1. Germline CDR1 is SEHNR and CDR2 is FQNEAQ (reference sequence). The V and J ends lost 1 base and 4 bases, in that order; junction bases with no gene match: 15. There are 18 residues in the CDR3. The CDR3 coding sequence is TGTGCCAGCAGCTTAGGAGGTCGAAAGACAGGGCGGGTCTATGGCTACACCTTC. It translates to CASSLGGRKTGRVYGYTF.

This clone appeared a single time. The J gene is TRBJ1-5, the V gene TRBV28; no clear D. The CDR3 is 12 amino acids. Between the trimmed V and J ends, which lost 2 bases and 5 bases, there was a span of 4 bases. Per the germline V gene, CDR1 is MDHEN and CDR2 is SYDVKM. CDR3 in amino acids: CASSLVDQPQHF. CDR3 DNA sequence: TGTGCCAGCAGTTTAGTCGATCAGCCCCAGCATTTT.

The chain recombines TRBV7-9 with TRBJ2-1; TRBD2 matches 9 bases. CDR1 SEHNR and CDR2 FQNEAQ come from the germline V gene (reference sequence). J gave up 13 bases and V 1 base, and 14 bases lay outside the gene matches. This CDR3 is built from 16 residues. This chain's CDR3 is CASSLGGTSFPESQFF. CDR3 DNA sequence: TGTGCCAGCAGCTTAGGAGGGACTAGCTTTCCCGAGAGTCAGTTCTTC.

This chain connects TRBV6-5 to TRBJ2-7, with 7 positions matching TRBD2. The CDR3 totals 14 residues. Germline trimming cut 0 bases from V and 7 bases from J; bases unmatched to any gene: 6. From germline, CDR1 is MNHEY and CDR2 SVGAGI. The CDR3 region has the DNA TGTGCCAGCAGTTACTCGAGGGGAGCGGGGGAGCAGTACTTC. Translation: CASSYSRGAGEQYF.

The table lists this clone with a few counts. V is TRBV7-9 and J is TRBJ1-5; weak D call: TRBD1 (6 bases). Germline CDR1 reads SEHNR; CDR2 reads FQNEAQ (reference sequence). Trimming removed 4 bases from V and 2 bases from J, with 12 bases in between. This CDR3 has 15 amino acids. CDR3 DNA sequence: TGTGCCAGCAGCTCTACAGGGTCGGGCAATCAGCCCCAGCATTTT. Its protein is CASSSTGSGNQPQHF.

The chain carries TRBV5-1 and TRBJ1-4, with 7 bases matching TRBD1. V was clipped by 1 base and J by 7 bases; unmatched bases: 10. This CDR3 is built from 16 residues. The germline V gene encodes CDR1 SGHRS and CDR2 YFSETQ. The CDR3 protein is CASSLQTNRGTEKLFF. In nucleotides, the CDR3 is TGCGCCAGCAGCTTGCAGACGAACAGGGGTACTGAAAAACTGTTTTTT.